This TCR beta chain was identified during a study of CD8+ T cells in alopecia areata. On this clone: The antigen remains undetermined.

Isolated RNA was reverse transcribed into cDNA used as the sequencing template. Some clones are missing from TCRdb's copy, which holds only in-frame ones; the method was immunoSEQ multiplex PCR. The profile shows approximately 42,000 clones, 55% to 75% of them singletons. Treatment noted: oral pan-JAK inhibitor, 5-10 mg twice daily. The sorting of PBMCs gave CD4+ and CD8+ T cells. This CDR3 contains 15 residues. V trimming: 5 bases; J trimming: 3 bases; junction bases outside the gene matches: 5. From germline, CDR1 is MNHNS and CDR2 SASEGT. General study findings and limits: Because one nonresponder was included, the link of baseline CD8+ expansion to response is considered uncertain. The study found tofacitinib significantly decreased scalp clonality and expanded CD8+ clones among the top 100.

The specimen comprised CD8+ T cells sorted from blood, sampled at week 4, from a patient treated with tofacitinib. The receptor comes from a human donor with alopecia areata. The gene calls are TRBV6-1 and TRBJ2-1; 9 bases are shared with TRBD1. In nucleotides, the CDR3 is TGTGCCAGCAGTACCGGGACAGGGTTCTACAATGAGCAGTTCTTC. Amino acid sequence: CASSTGTGFYNEQFF.